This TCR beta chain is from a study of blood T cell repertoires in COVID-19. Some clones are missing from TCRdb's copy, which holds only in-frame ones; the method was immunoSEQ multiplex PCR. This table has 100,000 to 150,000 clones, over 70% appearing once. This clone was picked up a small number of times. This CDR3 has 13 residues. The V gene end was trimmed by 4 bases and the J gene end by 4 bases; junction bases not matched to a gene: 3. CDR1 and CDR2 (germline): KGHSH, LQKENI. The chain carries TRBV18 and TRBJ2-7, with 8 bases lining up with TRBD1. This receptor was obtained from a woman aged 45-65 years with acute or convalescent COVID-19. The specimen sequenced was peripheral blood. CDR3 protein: CASSLDRVYEQYF. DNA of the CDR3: TGTGCCAGCTCACTGGACAGGGTGTACGAGCAGTACTTC.